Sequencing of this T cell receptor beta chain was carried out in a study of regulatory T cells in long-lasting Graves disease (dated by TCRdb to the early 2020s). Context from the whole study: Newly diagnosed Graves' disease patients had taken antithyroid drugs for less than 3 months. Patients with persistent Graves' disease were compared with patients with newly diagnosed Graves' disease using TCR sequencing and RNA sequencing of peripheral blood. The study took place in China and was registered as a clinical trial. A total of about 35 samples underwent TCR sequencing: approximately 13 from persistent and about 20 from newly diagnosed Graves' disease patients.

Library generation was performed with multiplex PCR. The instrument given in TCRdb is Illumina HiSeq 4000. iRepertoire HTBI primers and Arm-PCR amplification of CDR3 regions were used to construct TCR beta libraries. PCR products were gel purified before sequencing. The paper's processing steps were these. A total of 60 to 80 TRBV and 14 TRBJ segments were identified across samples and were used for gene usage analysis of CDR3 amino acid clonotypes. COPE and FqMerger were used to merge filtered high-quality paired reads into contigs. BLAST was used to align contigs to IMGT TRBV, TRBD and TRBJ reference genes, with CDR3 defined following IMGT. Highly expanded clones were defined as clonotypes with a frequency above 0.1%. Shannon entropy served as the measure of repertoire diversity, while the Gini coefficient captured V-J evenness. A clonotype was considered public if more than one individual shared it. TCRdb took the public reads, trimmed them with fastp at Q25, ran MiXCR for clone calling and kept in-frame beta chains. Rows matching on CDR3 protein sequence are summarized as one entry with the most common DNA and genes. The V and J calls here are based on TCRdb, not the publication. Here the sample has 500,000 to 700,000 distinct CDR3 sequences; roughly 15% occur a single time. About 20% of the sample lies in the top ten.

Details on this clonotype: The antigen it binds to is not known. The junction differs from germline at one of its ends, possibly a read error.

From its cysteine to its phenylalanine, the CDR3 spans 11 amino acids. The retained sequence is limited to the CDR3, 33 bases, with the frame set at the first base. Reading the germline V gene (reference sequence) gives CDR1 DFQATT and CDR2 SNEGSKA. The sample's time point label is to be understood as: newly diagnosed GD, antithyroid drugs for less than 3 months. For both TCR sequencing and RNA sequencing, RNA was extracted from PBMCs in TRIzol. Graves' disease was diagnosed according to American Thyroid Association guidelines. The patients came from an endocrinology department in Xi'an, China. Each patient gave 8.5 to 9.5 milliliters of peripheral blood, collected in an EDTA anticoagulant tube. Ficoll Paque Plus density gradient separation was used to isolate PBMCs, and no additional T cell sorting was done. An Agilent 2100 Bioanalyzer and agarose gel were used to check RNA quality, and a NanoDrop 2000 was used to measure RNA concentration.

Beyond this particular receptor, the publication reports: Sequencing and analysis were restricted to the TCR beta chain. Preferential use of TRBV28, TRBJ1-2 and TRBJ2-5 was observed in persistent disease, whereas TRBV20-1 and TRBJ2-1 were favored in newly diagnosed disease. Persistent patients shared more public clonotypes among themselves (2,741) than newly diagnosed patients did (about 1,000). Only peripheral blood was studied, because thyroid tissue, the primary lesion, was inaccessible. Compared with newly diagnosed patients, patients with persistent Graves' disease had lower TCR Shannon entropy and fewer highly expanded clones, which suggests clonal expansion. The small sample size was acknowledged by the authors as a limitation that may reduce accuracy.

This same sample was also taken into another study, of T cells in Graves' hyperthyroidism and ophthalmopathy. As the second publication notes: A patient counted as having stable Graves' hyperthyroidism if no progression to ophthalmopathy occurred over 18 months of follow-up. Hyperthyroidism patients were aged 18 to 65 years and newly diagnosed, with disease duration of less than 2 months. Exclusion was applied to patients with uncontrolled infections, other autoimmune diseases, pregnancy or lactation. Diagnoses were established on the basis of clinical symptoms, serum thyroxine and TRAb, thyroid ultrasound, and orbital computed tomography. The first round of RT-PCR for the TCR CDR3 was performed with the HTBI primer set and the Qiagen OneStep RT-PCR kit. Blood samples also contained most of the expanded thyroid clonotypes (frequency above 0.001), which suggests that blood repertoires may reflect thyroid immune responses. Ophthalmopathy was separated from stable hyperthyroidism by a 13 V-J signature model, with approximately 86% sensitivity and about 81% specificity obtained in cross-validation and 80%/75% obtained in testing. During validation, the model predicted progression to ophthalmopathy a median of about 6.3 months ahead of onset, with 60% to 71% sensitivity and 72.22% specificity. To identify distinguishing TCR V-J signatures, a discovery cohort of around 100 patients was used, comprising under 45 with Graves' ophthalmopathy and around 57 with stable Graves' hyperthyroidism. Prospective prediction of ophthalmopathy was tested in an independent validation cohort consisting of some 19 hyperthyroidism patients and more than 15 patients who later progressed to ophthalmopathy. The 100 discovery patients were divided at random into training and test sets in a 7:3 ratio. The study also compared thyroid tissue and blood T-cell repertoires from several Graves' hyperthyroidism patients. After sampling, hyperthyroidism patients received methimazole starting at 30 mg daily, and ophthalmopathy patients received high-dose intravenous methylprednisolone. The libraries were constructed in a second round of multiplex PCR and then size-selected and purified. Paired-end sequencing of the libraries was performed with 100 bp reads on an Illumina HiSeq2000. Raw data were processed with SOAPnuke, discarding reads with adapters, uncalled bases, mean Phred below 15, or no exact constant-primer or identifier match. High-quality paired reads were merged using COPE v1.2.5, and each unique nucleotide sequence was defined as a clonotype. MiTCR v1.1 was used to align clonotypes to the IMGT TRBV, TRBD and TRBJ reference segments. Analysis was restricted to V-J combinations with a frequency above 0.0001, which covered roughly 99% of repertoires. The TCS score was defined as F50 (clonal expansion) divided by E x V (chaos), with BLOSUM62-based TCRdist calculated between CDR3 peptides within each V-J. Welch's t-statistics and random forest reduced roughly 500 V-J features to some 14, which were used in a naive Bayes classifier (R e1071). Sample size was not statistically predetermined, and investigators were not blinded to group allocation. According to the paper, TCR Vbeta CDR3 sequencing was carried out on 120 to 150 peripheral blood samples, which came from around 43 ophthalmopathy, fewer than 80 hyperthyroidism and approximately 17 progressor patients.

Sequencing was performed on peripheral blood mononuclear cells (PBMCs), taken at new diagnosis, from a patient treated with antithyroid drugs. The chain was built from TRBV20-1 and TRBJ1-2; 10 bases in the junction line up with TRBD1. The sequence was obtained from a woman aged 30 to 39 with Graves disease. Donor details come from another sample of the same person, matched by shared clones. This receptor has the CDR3 CSATDGTGVDF. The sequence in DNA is TGCAGTGCAACCGATGGGACAGGGGTAGATTTC.